This T cell receptor (beta chain) was documented in a study of T cells after yellow fever vaccination. Germline assignment: CDR1 SGHTA and CDR2 FQGTGA. Trimming pared 3 bases from V and 2 bases from J, leaving 13 bases between. The CDR3 contains 15 residues. TCRdb called the 5' RACE reads again in MiXCR, with one record for every CDR3 protein. The table has 400,000 to 650,000 distinct CDR3 sequences, 20% to 25% seen once. The receptor comes from a young man who received the YFV17D yellow fever vaccine. The sample was PBMCs, taken 21 days after the first yellow fever vaccination. The rearrangement links TRBV7-3 to TRBJ1-1; maybe TRBD1 (6 bases). The DNA of the CDR3 is TGTGCCAGCAGCTTGGGGGGGCTCGGAAACACTGAAGCTTTCTTT. This gives the protein CASSLGGLGNTEAFF.